This T cell receptor beta chain was sequenced during a study of vaccination effects on CD4 cells after COVID-19. Across the study: With the ViraFEST assay, the study expanded antigen-specific CD4+ T cells using viral peptide pools, then sequenced them.

The study, taken as a whole, reports: In convalescent patients, vaccine-induced clones largely differed from infection-induced clones.

Concerning this clone: Its matching antigen is unknown.

Isolation of CD4+ T cells took place after around 10 days of culture. The person had a PCR-confirmed SARS-CoV-2 infection during March to December 2020. This CDR3 is built from 14 residues. Looked up from germline, CDR1 is ENHRY and CDR2 is SYGVKD. V dropped 5 bases and J dropped 8; count of bases not matched to a gene: 9. TCRdb's table, derived via immunoSEQ multiplex PCR, lists solely in-frame clones and lacks some. The data show tens of thousands of clones, under 80% seen once. Here the sequenced sample was CD4+ T cells from PBMCs cultured without peptide, taken before COVID-19 vaccination. The rearrangement uses TRBV10-3 and TRBJ1-1, with TRBD1 identical over 9 bases. This clonotype originated in a human donor who had a prior SARS-CoV-2 infection. The CDR3 loop is CAISPGQGITEAFF. For the CDR3, the DNA is TGTGCCATCAGTCCGGGACAGGGCATTACCGAAGCTTTCTTT.